This T cell receptor (beta chain) was captured in a study of CD8+ T cells in alopecia areata. Study results and limitations: Scalp sample data also include resident alphabeta T cells from normal skin.

The treatment was: oral pan-JAK inhibitor, 5-10 mg twice daily. Peripheral blood, together with lesional scalp punch biopsies, was collected from alopecia areata patients. With 3 bases removed from V and 2 bases from J, the gap between germline ends came to 4 bases. Looked up from germline, CDR1 is SQVTM and CDR2 is ANQGSEA. The length of the CDR3 is 12 residues. As the sequencing template, cDNA was produced by extracting RNA and reverse transcribing it. TCRdb's table, derived via immunoSEQ multiplex PCR, lists solely in-frame clones and lacks some. This table has hundreds of thousands of clones, approximately 72% appearing once. This clone was seen only a few times. Its antigen remains unidentified.

This chain uses TRBV29-1 with TRBJ1-4; D gene uncertain. This clonotype was sampled from a human donor with alopecia areata. The sequencing here drew on CD4+ T cells sorted from blood, taken at approximately week 42, from a patient treated with tofacitinib. The CDR3 region is CSVEGTNEKLFF. The DNA for the CDR3 is TGCAGCGTTGAGGGGACTAATGAAAAACTGTTTTTT.